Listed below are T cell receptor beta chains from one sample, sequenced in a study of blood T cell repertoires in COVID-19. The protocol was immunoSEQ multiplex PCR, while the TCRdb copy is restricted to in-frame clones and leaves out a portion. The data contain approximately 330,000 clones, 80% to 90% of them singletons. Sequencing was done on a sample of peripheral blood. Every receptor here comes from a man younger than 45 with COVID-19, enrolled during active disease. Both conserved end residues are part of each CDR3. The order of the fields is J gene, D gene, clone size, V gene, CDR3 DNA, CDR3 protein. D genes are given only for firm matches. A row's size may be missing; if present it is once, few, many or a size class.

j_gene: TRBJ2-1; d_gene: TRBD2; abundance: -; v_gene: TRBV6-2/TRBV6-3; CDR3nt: TGTGCCAGCAGTTACGGGCTAGCGGGTTCGAATGAGCAGTTCTTC; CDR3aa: CASSYGLAGSNEQFF
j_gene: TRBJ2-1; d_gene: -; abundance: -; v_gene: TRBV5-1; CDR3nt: TGCGCCAGCAGCCCCACTCCCGCTAGTGCGCATGAGCAGTTCTTC; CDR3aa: CASSPTPASAHEQFF
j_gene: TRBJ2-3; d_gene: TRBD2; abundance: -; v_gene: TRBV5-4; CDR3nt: TGTGCCAGCAGCACGATCCCCCCCACTAGCGGGTACACAGATACGCAGTATTTT; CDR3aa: CASSTIPPTSGYTDTQYF
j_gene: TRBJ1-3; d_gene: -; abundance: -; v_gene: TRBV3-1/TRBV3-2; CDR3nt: TGTGCCAGCAGCCAAGGGGCCTCTGGAAACACCATATATTTT; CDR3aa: CASSQGASGNTIYF
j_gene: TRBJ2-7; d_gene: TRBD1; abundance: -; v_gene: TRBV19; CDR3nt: TGTGCCAGTAGTCCAAGGGACAGGGGAAACTTAGCGGGAAGCTCCTACGAGCAGTACTTC; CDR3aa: CASSPRDRGNLAGSSYEQYF
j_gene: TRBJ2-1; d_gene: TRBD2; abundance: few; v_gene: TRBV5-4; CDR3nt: TGTGCCAGCAGCACCCCGGGGGGGGTAGGTGAGCAGTTCTTC; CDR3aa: CASSTPGGVGEQFF
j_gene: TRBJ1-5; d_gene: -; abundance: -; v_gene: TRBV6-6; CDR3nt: TGTGCCAGCAGCTCCTACAATCAGCCCCAGCATTTT; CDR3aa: CASSSYNQPQHF
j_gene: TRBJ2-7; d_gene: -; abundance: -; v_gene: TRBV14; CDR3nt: TGTGCCAGCAGCCAAGGTGGCGGGCCCACCTACGAGCAGTACTTC; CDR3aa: CASSQGGGPTYEQYF
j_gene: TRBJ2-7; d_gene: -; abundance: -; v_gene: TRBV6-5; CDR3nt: TGTGCCAGCAGTTACTCGAAAGGCGGAGGGTACGAGCAGTACTTC; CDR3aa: CASSYSKGGGYEQYF
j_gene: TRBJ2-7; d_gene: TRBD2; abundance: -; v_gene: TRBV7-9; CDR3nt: TGTGCCAGCAGCCGGCACGTGCGGGAGGGCCTAGTTGAGCAGTACTTC; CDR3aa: CASSRHVREGLVEQYF
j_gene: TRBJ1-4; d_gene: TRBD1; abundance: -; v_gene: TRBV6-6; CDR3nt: TGTGCCAGCAGAAGCGGACAGGGCCCAACTAATGAAAAACTGTTTTTT; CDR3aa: CASRSGQGPTNEKLFF
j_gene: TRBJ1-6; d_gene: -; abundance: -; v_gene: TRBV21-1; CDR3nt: TGTGCCAGCAGCAAAAGGACAGGGAGGCGCAATTCACCCCTCCACTTT; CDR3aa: CASSKRTGRRNSPLHF
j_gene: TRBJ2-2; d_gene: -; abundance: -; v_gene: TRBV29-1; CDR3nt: TGCAGCGCCGTCATTTCGGCGGGGCCCACCGGGGAGCTGTTTTTT; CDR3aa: CSAVISAGPTGELFF
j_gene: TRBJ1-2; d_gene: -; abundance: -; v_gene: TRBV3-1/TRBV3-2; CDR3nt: TGTGCCAGCAGCCAAGCCGGGGATGGCTATGGCTACACCTTC; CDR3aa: CASSQAGDGYGYTF
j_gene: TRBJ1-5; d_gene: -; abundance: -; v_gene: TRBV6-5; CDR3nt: TGTGCCAGCAGTTACTCGTACCCCCCGGGCAATCAGCCCCAGCATTTT; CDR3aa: CASSYSYPPGNQPQHF
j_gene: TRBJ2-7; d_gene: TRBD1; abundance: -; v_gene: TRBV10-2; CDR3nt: TGCGCCAGCAAAAAAACAGGGGGCAAGGGTAACTACGAGCAGTACTTC; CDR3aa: CASKKTGGKGNYEQYF
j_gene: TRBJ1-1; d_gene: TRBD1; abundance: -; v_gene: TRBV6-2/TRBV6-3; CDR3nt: TGTGCCAGCAGTTACCTTCAGGGGGACACTGAAGCTTTCTTT; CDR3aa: CASSYLQGDTEAFF
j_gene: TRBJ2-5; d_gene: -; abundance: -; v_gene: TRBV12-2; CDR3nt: TGTGCAAGTCGCTTCAAAGAGAAGGGTAACAGGGGTTTGGAGACCCAGTACTTC; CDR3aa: CASRFKEKGNRGLETQYF
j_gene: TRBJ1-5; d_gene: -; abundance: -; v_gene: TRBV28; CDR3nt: TGTGCCAGCAGCGAACAGAGGGGCAATCAGCCCCAGCATTTT; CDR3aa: CASSEQRGNQPQHF
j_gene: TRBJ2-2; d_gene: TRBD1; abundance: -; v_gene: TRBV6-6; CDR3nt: TGTGCCAGCAGTCAAGGACAGGGATGGACCGGGGAGCTGTTTTTT; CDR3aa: CASSQGQGWTGELFF
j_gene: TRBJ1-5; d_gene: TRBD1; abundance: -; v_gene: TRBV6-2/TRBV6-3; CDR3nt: TGTGCCAGCAGTAGGACAGGGGTGAATCAGCCCCAGCATTTT; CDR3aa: CASSRTGVNQPQHF
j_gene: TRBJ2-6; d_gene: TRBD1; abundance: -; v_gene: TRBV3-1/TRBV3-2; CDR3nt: TGTGCCAGCAGCCAGACAGGGGGCAAGTCTGGGGCCAACGTCCTGACTTTC; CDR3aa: CASSQTGGKSGANVLTF
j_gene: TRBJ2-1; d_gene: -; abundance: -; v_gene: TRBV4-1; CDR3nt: TGCGCCAGCAGCCTATATAGCAATGAGCAGTTCTTC; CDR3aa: CASSLYSNEQFF
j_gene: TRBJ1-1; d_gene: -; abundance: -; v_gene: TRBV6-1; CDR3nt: TGTGCCAGCAGTGTCGGGTTAAGGGAGAAGAACACTGAAGCTTTCTTT; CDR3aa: CASSVGLREKNTEAFF
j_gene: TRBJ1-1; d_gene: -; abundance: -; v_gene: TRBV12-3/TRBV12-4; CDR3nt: TGTGCCAGCAGCACCGACATTGAAGCTTTCTTT; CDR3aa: CASSTDIEAFF
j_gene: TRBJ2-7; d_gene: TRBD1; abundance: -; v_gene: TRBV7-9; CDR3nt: TGTGCCAGCAGCTTTGGGACAGGGCCCTACGAGCAGTACTTC; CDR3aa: CASSFGTGPYEQYF
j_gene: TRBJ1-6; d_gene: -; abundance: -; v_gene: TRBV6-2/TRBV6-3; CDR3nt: TGTGCCAGCAGTTACCTTGCCGGAGCGGCCTATAATTCACCCCTCCACTTT; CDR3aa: CASSYLAGAAYNSPLHF
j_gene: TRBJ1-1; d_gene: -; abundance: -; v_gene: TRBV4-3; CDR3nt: TGCGCCAGCAGCCAAGAAGGAGGGTTGTGGACTGAAGCTTTCTTT; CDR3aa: CASSQEGGLWTEAFF
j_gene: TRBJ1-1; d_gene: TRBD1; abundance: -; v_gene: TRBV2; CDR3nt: TGTGCCAGCAGTACGAGAGGGACAGGCACTGAAGCTTTCTTT; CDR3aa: CASSTRGTGTEAFF
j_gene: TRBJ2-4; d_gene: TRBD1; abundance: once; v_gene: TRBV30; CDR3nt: TGTGCCTGGACCCGGGACAGGAGGAACATTCAGTACTTC; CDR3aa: CAWTRDRRNIQYF
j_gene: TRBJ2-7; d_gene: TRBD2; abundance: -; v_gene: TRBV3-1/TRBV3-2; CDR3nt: TGTGCCAGCAGCCAGTCCCGGGACTACTACGAGCAGTACTTC; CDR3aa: CASSQSRDYYEQYF
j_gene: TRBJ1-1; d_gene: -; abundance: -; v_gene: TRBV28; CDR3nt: TGTGCCAGCACCTTGATCCCTCCGGGCACTGAAGCTTTCTTT; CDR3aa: CASTLIPPGTEAFF
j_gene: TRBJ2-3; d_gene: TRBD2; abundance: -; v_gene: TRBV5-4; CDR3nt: TGTGCCAGCAGCCGAGGGGCTAGCGGGAGGGCCCGTACAGATACGCAGTATTTT; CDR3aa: CASSRGASGRARTDTQYF